The 5 T cell receptor beta chains below all came from one sample that was sequenced in a study of cytomegalovirus exposure and HLA in healthy donors. The PCR employed 60 Vbeta primers together with 13 Jbeta primers. Profiling relied on immunoSEQ multiplex PCR, and the TCRdb table lists in-frame clones only, not all of them. The profile shows 150,000 to 200,000 clones, roughly 85% of them singletons. Sample: PBMCs. These receptors originate from a woman in her twenties or thirties in good health and CMV-seropositive.

The chain's CDR3 is CASSRTGGFGTEAFF. CDR3 DNA sequence: TGCGCCAGCAGTCGGACAGGGGGCTTCGGCACTGAAGCTTTCTTT. The chain joins TRBV4-1 to TRBJ1-1, with 11 positions matching TRBD1. J gave up 4 bases and V 6 bases, and 7 bases lay outside the gene matches. CDR3 length equals 15 residues. Per germline, CDR1 MGHRA and CDR2 YSYEKL.

The chain employs TRBV2 and TRBJ1-6; 7 nucleotides match TRBD1. This CDR3 region has 15 residues. The trim removed 9 bases at V and 7 bases at J, leaving 12 bases unmatched. The germline gives CDR1 SNHLY, CDR2 FYNNEI. The CDR3 region is CASKRSGQKNSPLHF. For the CDR3, the DNA is TGTGCCAGTAAACGATCGGGACAGAAGAATTCACCCCTCCACTTT.

The chain carries TRBV5-1 and TRBJ2-3, with 12 bases aligning to TRBD1. J lost 8 bases, V lost 3 bases, and 7 bases had no gene match. The CDR3 is 15 amino acids. Germline-derived CDR1 and CDR2 are SGHRS and YFSETQ. As DNA, the CDR3 is TGCGCCAGCAGCTGGGGGCCGGGACAGGGGGCTACGCAGTATTTT. It translates to CASSWGPGQGATQYF.

The V gene is TRBV4-2, the J gene TRBJ2-3; weak D call: TRBD2 (5 bases). Looked up from germline, CDR1 is LGHNA and CDR2 is YNFKEQ. There are 15 residues in the CDR3. Trimming left V 0 bases short and J 2 bases short, with 9 bases between. The CDR3 loop is CASSQDRRITDTQYF. DNA of the CDR3: TGTGCCAGCAGCCAAGATAGGAGGATCACAGATACGCAGTATTTT.

V usage is TRBV4-3 and J usage is TRBJ1-4; the match to TRBD1 covers 9 bases. V lost 1 base to trimming and J lost 1 base; unmatched junction nucleotides: 7. This CDR3 contains 18 residues. Germline V gene data show CDR1 as LGHNA and CDR2 as YSLEER. The CDR3 DNA is TGCGCCAGCAGCCAAGTACAGGGGGCGGTTTTAACTAATGAAAAACTGTTTTTT. The encoded protein is CASSQVQGAVLTNEKLFF.